This paragraph reports one TCR beta chain. No antigen is known for it. This sample was taken from a study of T cells and Merkel cell carcinoma outcomes. Trimming removed 6 bases from V and 3 bases from J, with 12 bases in between. The CDR3 has 13 amino acids. Germline V CDR1 and CDR2: LNHDA, SQIVND (reference sequence). This table comes from immunoSEQ multiplex PCR, and its TCRdb copy is limited to in-frame clones, with some not included. In the table there are about 1,400 clones, roughly 90% of which are singletons. Study-wide results and limits: Reportedly, T-cell repertoire with density predicts Merkel cell carcinoma outcomes.

The origin of this receptor is a human donor with Merkel cell carcinoma. Source material: tumor tissue from Merkel cell carcinoma. The gene calls are TRBV19 and TRBJ2-7; D may be TRBD1 (6 bases). The CDR3 is CASSLGTNYEQYF. The CDR3 region has the DNA TGTGCCAGTAGCCTAGGGACAAACTACGAGCAGTACTTC.